This TCR beta chain stems from a study of CD4 T cell repertoires in COVID-19. The overall study: After nine to eleven days of IL-2 expansion, CFSE-low cells were relabeled and restimulated with other coronavirus spikes. Study observations and caveats: Between about 6 and 28% of SARS-CoV-2 clonotypes also appeared in SARS-CoV and/or HKU1 spike cultures. Several top expanded SARS-CoV-2-reactive clonotypes were shared by two or three memory subsets.

Of note for this clone: Its antigen is unidentified.

Measured with immunoSEQ multiplex PCR; TCRdb has only the in-frame clones, and not every one. The table has about 75,000 clones, roughly 80% seen once. Germline CDR1 reads ENHRY; CDR2 reads SYGVKD. The V end was cut by 3 bases, the J end by 4 bases, with 15 bases between. The CDR3 has 15 amino acids. No culture step preceded sequencing of the ex vivo isolated memory T cells. The TCR originated in a human donor who had COVID-19. This chain connects TRBV10-3 to TRBJ2-5; D is uncertain. Sequencing used CD4+ T cells from peripheral blood, obtained after recovery from COVID-19. CDR3 loop: CAISDKGSVIETQYF. The CDR3 DNA is TGTGCCATCAGTGATAAAGGCAGCGTAATAGAGACCCAGTACTTC.